The 25 T cell receptor beta chains listed next were all sequenced from one sample in a study of blood T cell repertoires in COVID-19. Profiled with immunoSEQ multiplex PCR; TCRdb holds only in-frame clones, not every one. The data contain 400,000 to 500,000 clones, 86% of them seen just once; the ten biggest clones take up about 1.5%. Sequencing input: peripheral blood. Receptor source: a woman under 40 with active or convalescent COVID-19.

The chain joins TRBV6-5 to TRBJ1-5, with 7 bases matching TRBD1. This CDR3 contains 13 residues. The trim removed 8 bases at V and 4 bases at J, leaving 5 bases unmatched. Germline assignment: CDR1 MNHEY and CDR2 SVGAGI. This CDR3 is CASGTASNQPQHF. In DNA form, the CDR3 reads TGTGCCAGCGGGACAGCATCAAATCAGCCCCAGCATTTT.

This chain links TRBV2 with TRBJ2-7; D not resolved. The CDR3 is 13 amino acids. Germline lookup yields CDR1 SNHLY and CDR2 FYNNEI. V dropped 7 bases and J dropped 2 bases, with 12 bases sitting between them. This CDR3 reads CASNPGTTYEQYF. CDR3 coding DNA: TGTGCCAGCAATCCAGGAACCACCTACGAGCAGTACTTC.

This clone was counted a few times. This rearrangement joins TRBV4-1 to TRBJ1-5; D is perhaps TRBD1 (5 bases). There are 15 residues in the CDR3. Deletions cut 1 base from V and 2 bases from J, with 9 bases between. Germline assignment: CDR1 MGHRA and CDR2 YSYEKL. The CDR3 nucleotides read TGCGCCAGCAGCCAAGGCGTCAGGGGCAATCAGCCCCAGCATTTT. Its protein is CASSQGVRGNQPQHF.

The chain is built from TRBV7-7 and TRBJ2-2; D is undetermined. Germline lookup yields CDR1 SSHAT and CDR2 FNYEAQ (reference sequence). V lost 0 bases and J lost 3, with 5 bases in between. This CDR3 is built from 14 residues. For the CDR3, the DNA is TGTGCCAGCAGCTTAGCTATTGACACCGGGGAGCTGTTTTTT. As protein: CASSLAIDTGELFF.

J is TRBJ1-2 and V is TRBV4-1; D is undetermined. The V end was cut by 1 base, the J end by 4 bases, with 16 bases between. The CDR3 is 16 amino acids. Germline V gives CDR1 MGHRA, CDR2 YSYEKL. CDR3 nucleotide sequence: TGCGCCAGCAGCCAAGTAGTGGCCCCAGCAGGCTATGGCTACACCTTC. This codes for CASSQVVAPAGYGYTF.

The chain recombines TRBV5-1 with TRBJ1-1, with D uncertain. V shed 0 bases and J shed 0 bases, with 9 bases lying between them. The germline V gene encodes CDR1 SGHRS and CDR2 YFSETQ. This CDR3 is 15 amino acids long. The CDR3 bases are TGCGCCAGCAGCTTGGGACAAAATATGAACACTGAAGCTTTCTTT. Its protein is CASSLGQNMNTEAFF.

The chain combines TRBV14 with TRBJ2-5; 9 bases map to TRBD1. Germline CDR1 SGHDN, CDR2 FVKESK. Losses at the gene ends were 7 bases for V and 3 bases for J; bases not matched to a gene: 6. CDR3 length: 14 residues. The DNA of the CDR3 is TGTGCCAGCATGGGGACAGGGAAAAAAGAGACCCAGTACTTC. It codes for CASMGTGKKETQYF.

The chain joins TRBV5-1 to TRBJ2-7; D is unresolved. This CDR3 has 15 residues. The germline gives CDR1 SGHRS, CDR2 YFSETQ. Trimming cost V 0 bases and J 6 bases, with 16 bases left between them. The CDR3 nucleotides are TGCGCCAGCAGCTTGGAGCCAGACACCCCGCGCGAGCAGTACTTC. It specifies CASSLEPDTPREQYF.

In DNA form, the CDR3 reads TGTGCCAGCTCCACACGTTATAGCAATCAGCCCCAGCATTTT. Its protein is CASSTRYSNQPQHF. This rearrangement joins TRBV6-5 to TRBJ1-5; D gene ambiguous. Trimming shortened V by 8 bases and J by 0 bases, and 11 bases separated the two germline ends. CDR1 is MNHEY and CDR2 is SVGAGI in the germline V gene. This CDR3 has 14 amino acids.

The rearrangement uses TRBV9 and TRBJ2-1, with 7 bases that match TRBD2. CDR1 is SGDLS and CDR2 is YYNGEE in the germline V gene. This CDR3 contains 15 residues. The ends lost 7 bases at V and 0 bases at J; junction bases unmatched: 7. DNA for the CDR3: TGTGCCAGCGGATCGGGAGGAGGCTCCTACAATGAGCAGTTCTTC. Its protein is CASGSGGGSYNEQFF. Variable domain in full (rest from reference TRBV9 and TRBJ2-1): DSGVTQTPKHLITATGQRVTLRCSPRSGDLSVYWYQQSLDQGLQFLIQYYNGEERAKGNILERFSAQQFPDLHSELNLSSLELGDSALYFCASGSGGGSYNEQFFGPGTRLTVL.

V and J are TRBV27 and TRBJ1-2; 8 bases line up with TRBD1. V was clipped by 5 bases and J by 5 bases; unmatched bases: 16. The CDR3 spans 17 residues. Germline V CDR1 and CDR2: MNHEY, SMNVEV (reference sequence). CDR3 bases: TGTGCCAGCAGTGTCTCCGGGACAGGAAAAACCCCTTATGGCTACACCTTC. It specifies CASSVSGTGKTPYGYTF.

CDR3: CSASTNHEQYF. CDR3 sequence (DNA): TGCAGTGCTAGTACAAACCACGAGCAGTACTTC. The chain employs TRBV20-1 and TRBJ2-7, with D unresolved. Trimming removed 3 bases at V and 5 bases at J, with 8 bases between. Per the germline V gene, CDR1 is DFQATT and CDR2 is SNEGSKA (reference sequence). This CDR3 has 11 residues.

This clone appeared a single time. This rearrangement joins TRBV7-2 to TRBJ1-2, with 7 positions matching TRBD1. The CDR3 is 15 residues long. CDR1 is SGHTA and CDR2 is FQGNSA in the germline V gene. V trimming: 1 base; J trimming: 4 bases; junction bases outside the gene matches: 6. The CDR3 nucleotides are TGTGCCAGCAGCTTAGATGACAGGGCCCTCTATGGCTACACCTTC. Translated: CASSLDDRALYGYTF.

The CDR3 DNA sequence: TGTGCCAGCACATTTTCTGCGGGGGCTCCGCTCGAGCAGTACTTC. This translates into CASTFSAGAPLEQYF. J is TRBJ2-7 and V is TRBV6-5; D perhaps matches TRBD2 (7 bases). Germline-derived CDR1 and CDR2 are MNHEY and SVGAGI. Trimming removed 7 bases from V and 6 bases from J, with 22 bases in between. The CDR3 loop spans 15 amino acids.

This clone was recorded once. The chain employs TRBV4-1 and TRBJ1-2, with a tentative D call TRBD1 (5 bases). V gave up 1 base and J gave up 7 bases, with 10 bases separating them. The germline V gene has CDR1 MGHRA and CDR2 YSYEKL. This CDR3 is 13 amino acids long. The CDR3 loop reads CASSQGDSIGYTF. CDR3 nucleotides: TGCGCCAGCAGCCAAGGCGACAGTATTGGCTACACCTTC.

The chain has TRBV4-1 and TRBJ2-7; D gene ambiguous. Germline assignment: CDR1 MGHRA and CDR2 YSYEKL. Trimming removed 0 bases at V and 5 bases at J, with 11 bases between. The CDR3 totals 14 residues. The chain's CDR3 is CASSQEPRMDEQYF. In DNA form, the CDR3 reads TGCGCCAGCAGCCAAGAGCCCAGGATGGACGAGCAGTACTTC.

The chain couples TRBV6-5 to TRBJ2-1; no clear D. Germline V gene lookup returns CDR1 MNHEY and CDR2 SVGAGI. The CDR3 contains 15 residues. V lost 5 bases and J lost 0, with 11 bases in between. The CDR3: CASSQTDSSYNEQFF. As DNA, the CDR3 is TGTGCCAGCAGTCAAACAGATTCCTCCTACAATGAGCAGTTCTTC.

This clone has a single count. The V gene is TRBV29-1, the J gene TRBJ1-1, with D possibly being TRBD1 (6 bases). CDR1 and CDR2 from the germline V gene are SQVTM and ANQGSEA. The CDR3 has 15 residues. The germline V and J ends were trimmed by 7 bases and 0 bases, with 18 bases remaining between them. The CDR3 DNA follows: TGCAGCGCCTCACCGATGACAGGAGTGAACACTGAAGCTTTCTTT. This translates into CSASPMTGVNTEAFF.

The V and J genes are TRBV29-1 and TRBJ2-3; 11 nucleotides agree with TRBD2. The CDR3 covers 19 residues. V lost 4 bases and J lost 5; bases outside the gene matches: 20. Germline CDR1 reads SQVTM; CDR2 reads ANQGSEA. In DNA form, the CDR3 reads TGCAGCGTTGGAGCCGGAACCGCTAGCGGGGGGTTCGTGGGAGATACGCAGTATTTT. This sequence encodes CSVGAGTASGGFVGDTQYF.

The chain joins TRBV24-1 to TRBJ2-1; 12 positions agree with TRBD1. Germline V gene data show CDR1 as KGHDR and CDR2 as SFDVKD. There are 16 residues in the CDR3. The trim removed 3 bases at V and 8 bases at J, leaving 7 bases unmatched. CDR3 nucleotide sequence: TGTGCCACCAGTGATAGCCCGGGACAGGGGGCACATGAGCAGTTCTTC. It codes for CATSDSPGQGAHEQFF.

This rearrangement joins TRBV29-1 to TRBJ1-4; D is perhaps TRBD1 (5 bases). Per the germline V gene, CDR1 is SQVTM and CDR2 is ANQGSEA. This CDR3 is 15 amino acids long. Between the trimmed V and J ends, which lost 3 bases and 5 bases, there was a span of 16 bases. This chain's CDR3 is CSVDAGGSTNEKLFF. The DNA of the CDR3 is TGCAGCGTTGATGCGGGGGGGAGCACAAATGAAAAACTGTTTTTT. The complete variable domain, with remaining parts taken from reference TRBV29-1 and TRBJ1-4, reads SAVISQKPSRDICQRGTSLTIQCQVDSQVTMMFWYRQQPGQSLTLIATANQGSEATYESGFVIDKFPISRPNLTFSTLTVSNMSPEDSSIYLCSVDAGGSTNEKLFFGSGTQLSVL.

This clone has only a few counts. The chain uses TRBV5-6 and TRBJ1-3; possibly TRBD1 for D (6 bases). V shed 5 bases and J shed 2 bases, with 11 bases lying between them. Per the germline V gene, CDR1 is SGHDT and CDR2 is YYEEEE. CDR3 length: 14 amino acids. CDR3 in amino acids: CASSRQAAGNTIYF. The CDR3 DNA sequence: TGTGCCAGCAGTCGACAGGCCGCTGGAAACACCATATATTTT.

CDR3 region: CASSQGTGGFGNTIYF. CDR3 sequence (DNA): TGTGCCAGCAGCCAAGGGACAGGGGGTTTTGGAAACACCATATATTTT. The genes are TRBV3-1 (or the pseudogene TRBV3-2) and TRBJ1-3; 10 bases line up with TRBD1. Germline assignment: CDR1 LGHDT and CDR2 YNNKEL (reference sequence). The CDR3 is 16 residues long. After removal of 1 base from V and 3 bases from J, the junction contained 3 bases not matched to a gene.

The gene calls are TRBV6-6 and TRBJ1-5, with 8 bases matching TRBD1. The CDR3 runs to 14 residues. Germline loops: CDR1 MNHNY, CDR2 SVGAGI (reference sequence). V lost 7 bases and J lost 2; bases outside the gene matches: 4. In nucleotides, the CDR3 is TGTGCCAGCAATTCGGGACAGGGCAATCAGCCCCAGCATTTT. Translation: CASNSGQGNQPQHF.

The rearrangement uses TRBV6-6 and TRBJ2-7; TRBD1 agrees at 7 bases. The CDR3 runs to 15 residues. The V gene's germline CDR1 is MNHNY and CDR2 SVGAGI (reference sequence). V was pared by 4 bases and J by 3 bases, with 9 bases of the junction left unmatched. The CDR3 DNA sequence: TGTGCCAGCAGTTCCGGGACAGCATTATTCTACGAGCAGTACTTC. It codes for CASSSGTALFYEQYF.